The present T cell receptor beta chain was sequenced within a study of shared clonotypes between healthy human individuals. CDR3 length equals 15 residues. CDR1 and CDR2 from the germline V gene are SGHRS and YFSETQ. V was shortened by 0 bases and J by 1 base, with 8 bases between the two germline ends. Study-level points and caveats: The naive CD4 repertoires of a handful of donors were compared, and roughly 5% of clonotypes were shared. The generation probabilities recorded for non-shared clonotypes fell below those of clonotypes shared by all four donors.

None of the donors, who were healthy HIV-negative adults, had recently had acute infections or vaccinations. Negatively enriched CD4+ T cells were divided by CD45RA into naive and memory. Note on this clone: Its antigen is not known.

The data were produced by immunoSEQ multiplex PCR, yet TCRdb's version contains in-frame clones alone and is incomplete. This sample has 900,000 to 1,200,000 clones, with roughly 74% found just once. Sequencing was carried out using memory CD4+ T cells from PBMCs. Subset in this sample: CD45RA-negative fraction. This rearrangement joins TRBV5-1 to TRBJ2-4; D remains unclear. This TCR came from a man aged 18 to 35 in good health. Some clones in this sample may be carry-over from other donors' samples. CDR3 sequence (DNA): TGCGCCAGCAGCTTGGAGGCCTTGGCCAAAAACATTCAGTACTTC. Amino acid sequence: CASSLEALAKNIQYF.